The 5 T cell receptor beta chains reported below all come from one sample, sequenced in a study of read filtering for tumor transcriptome and immune sequencing (dated by TCRdb to the early 2020s). The data were produced on an Illumina HiSeq 4000. Starting from roughly 440 ng RNA, TCR libraries were constructed with the Immunoverse kit using molecular barcoded adaptors that cover the alpha/delta and beta/gamma chains. TCRdb itself trimmed the public reads at Q25 with fastp, ran MiXCR and retained productive beta chains. Each CDR3 protein appears once, grouped with its most common genes and DNA. The sample profile shows tens of thousands of distinct CDR3 sequences; roughly 13% of them were found once. The ten largest make up 27% of the sample. The sample comprised a population of CD138-negative cells sorted from bone marrow. Interpreted using the paper, the cell subset or site label stands for: bone marrow mononuclear cells depleted of CD138+ plasma/myeloma cells by negative magnetic selection. Receptor source: a donor over 35 with multiple myeloma.

This clonotype was counted once. This rearrangement joins TRBV12-3 or TRBV12-4 to TRBJ2-3, with 7 nucleotides matching TRBD2. The CDR3 is 16 residues long. Losses at the gene ends were 5 bases for V and 0 bases for J; bases not matched to a gene: 8. DNA for the CDR3: TGTGCCAGCAGTCCCGTTAGCGGGCGCAGCACAGATACGCAGTATTTT. This encodes CASSPVSGRSTDTQYF.

The gene calls are TRBV29-1 and TRBJ2-4; perhaps D is TRBD1 or TRBD2 (6 bases each). V shed 6 bases and J shed 7 bases, with 13 bases lying between them. The V gene's germline CDR1 is SQVTM and CDR2 ANQGSEA. This CDR3 is built from 12 residues. CDR3 sequence: CSVRGDGNIQYF. CDR3 in DNA: TGCAGCGTGAGGGGGGATGGGAACATTCAGTACTTC.

Comments on this clonotype: It is likely a read error: a sequence one base away is far more abundant. The chain recombines TRBV19 with TRBJ1-6; no clear D gene. From germline, CDR1 is LNHDA and CDR2 SQIVND (reference sequence). The length of the CDR3 is 12 residues. This CDR3 reads CASSFRNSEASF. In DNA, the CDR3 is TGTGCCAGTAGTTTCAGGAACTCTGAAGCTTCCTTT.

This clonotype occurred a few times. V is TRBV6-6 and J is TRBJ1-3; TRBD1 aligns across 7 bases. This CDR3 is 14 amino acids long. Germline V gives CDR1 MNHNY, CDR2 SVGAGI (reference sequence). V trimming: 5 bases; J trimming: 2 bases; junction bases outside the gene matches: 3. This CDR3 is CASSEGQTGNTIYF. CDR3 nucleotides: TGTGCCAGCAGTGAGGGACAGACTGGAAACACCATATATTTT.

This clonotype has at least ten counts. The chain combines TRBV3-1 with TRBJ2-2; D ambiguous. The CDR3 is 15 residues long. The ends were cut back, 0 bases at V and 5 bases at J, with 10 bases in the middle. The germline gives CDR1 LGHDT, CDR2 YNNKEL (reference sequence). Written as DNA, the CDR3 is TGTGCCAGCAGCCAAGATCGACTCCTAACCGGGGAGCTGTTTTTT. The encoded protein is CASSQDRLLTGELFF.